The 29 T cell receptor beta chains given below trace back to one sample, sequenced in a study of sequential checkpoint blockade in melanoma. Treatment denoted: randomized to nivolumab then ipilimumab (arm A) or the reverse (arm B). Clones were sequenced by immunoSEQ multiplex PCR, and TCRdb holds only the in-frame ones, with some missing. The sample includes some 600 clones, 22% of them seen just once. The sample was tumor tissue (inferred from file names), taken from a patient given nivolumab and ipilimumab in sequence. Receptor source: a human donor with melanoma.

V gene TRBV30 combines with J gene TRBJ1-2; 7 positions match TRBD1. V was pared by 5 bases and J by 2 bases, with 2 bases of the junction left unmatched. In germline, CDR1 is GTSNPN, CDR2 SVGIG (reference sequence). CDR3 length: 12 amino acids. CDR3: CAWVQGNYGYTF. CDR3 nucleotides: TGTGCCTGGGTACAGGGGAACTATGGCTACACCTTC.

A few counts support this clone. The chain joins TRBV15 to TRBJ2-3; no definite D call. Trimming removed 0 bases from V and 0 bases from J, with 10 bases in between. The CDR3 sequence is 16 residues long. Germline V lookup: CDR1 LNHNV, CDR2 YYDKDF (reference sequence). For the CDR3, the DNA is TGTGCCACCAGCAGAGATAAGGGAACTAGCACAGATACGCAGTATTTT. It translates to CATSRDKGTSTDTQYF. Full variable domain (remainder filled in from reference TRBV15 and TRBJ2-3): DAMVIQNPRYQVTQFGKPVTLSCSQTLNHNVMYWYQQKSSQAPKLLFHYYDKDFNNEADTPDNFQSRRPNTSFCFLDIRSPGLGDTAMYLCATSRDKGTSTDTQYFGPGTRLTVL.

This clone is labeled as large (0.1 to 1%). This rearrangement joins TRBV11-3 to TRBJ2-3, with D tentatively TRBD2 (5 bases). The V end lost 5 bases, the J end lost 1 base, and 13 bases lay between the germline ends. The germline V gene has CDR1 SGHNT and CDR2 YENEEA. CDR3 length: 15 amino acids. The CDR3 nucleotides read TGTGCCAGCAGCCCTCTTTGGGGAGGCACAGATACGCAGTATTTT. The encoded protein is CASSPLWGGTDTQYF.

V and J are TRBV6-8 and TRBJ2-3; TRBD1 matches at 7 bases. V gave up 2 bases and J gave up 4 bases; unmatched junction bases: 6. Germline V gene sequence: CDR1 MNHGY, CDR2 SAAAGT. The CDR3 is made up of 15 amino acids. CDR3 nucleotides: TGTGCCAGCAGTTACCCGACAGGGAATGCAGATACGCAGTATTTT. Translated: CASSYPTGNADTQYF.

CDR3: CASSPYGGQTHYGYTF. The CDR3, as DNA: TGTGCCAGCTCACCATATGGGGGACAGACCCACTATGGCTACACCTTC. This chain joins TRBV18 and TRBJ1-2; the match to TRBD1 covers 7 bases. The CDR3 totals 16 residues. The ends lost 2 bases at V and 3 bases at J; junction bases unmatched: 9. The germline V gene has CDR1 KGHSH and CDR2 LQKENI.

Within the sample, this clone is large. The V call is TRBV6-8, the J call TRBJ2-5, with a possible D match to TRBD2 (7 bases). CDR1 and CDR2 (germline): MNHGY, SAAAGT. The CDR3 is made up of 15 amino acids. V gave up 2 bases and J gave up 5 bases, with 15 bases separating them. CDR3: CASSYTPGGRETQYF. CDR3 DNA: TGTGCCAGCAGTTACACCCCGGGGGGCAGGGAGACCCAGTACTTC.

This clone is medium-sized (0.01 to 0.1%) by share. The chain joins TRBV11-3 to TRBJ1-2; maybe TRBD1 (5 bases). V was pared by 5 bases and J by 3 bases, with 13 bases between. Germline V gene data show CDR1 as SGHNT and CDR2 as YENEEA. There are 14 residues in the CDR3. This chain's CDR3 is CASSHPWGDYGYTF. CDR3 bases: TGTGCCAGCAGCCACCCATGGGGGGACTATGGCTACACCTTC.

This clone was found a few times. V gene TRBV28 combines with J gene TRBJ2-7, with 8 bases aligning to TRBD2. Germline CDR1 and CDR2: MDHEN and SYDVKM. With V trimmed by 6 bases and J by 2 bases, 9 bases remained unmatched. This CDR3 spans 15 amino acids. CDR3 sequence: CASRRSGSAAYEQYF. The CDR3 DNA follows: TGTGCCAGCAGACGAAGCGGGAGCGCCGCCTACGAGCAGTACTTC.

The rearrangement uses TRBV4-1 and TRBJ1-5, with D tentatively TRBD1 (5 bases). V dropped 3 bases and J dropped 1 base, with 7 bases sitting between them. CDR3 length: 14 amino acids. Germline V gives CDR1 MGHRA, CDR2 YSYEKL. Here the CDR3 reads CASSQGTSNQPQHF. The CDR3 nucleotides are TGCGCCAGCAGCCAGGGGACCAGCAATCAGCCCCAGCATTTT.

V usage is TRBV6-8 and J usage is TRBJ2-2; 10 bases fit TRBD2. The ends lost 6 bases at V and 2 bases at J; junction bases unmatched: 6. There are 16 residues in the CDR3. CDR1 is MNHGY and CDR2 is SAAAGT in the germline V gene. The CDR3 DNA reads as TGTGCCAGCAGAATCAGGACTAGCGGCAACACCGGGGAGCTGTTTTTT. Protein product: CASRIRTSGNTGELFF.

This clone is medium-sized. The rearrangement links TRBV11-3 to TRBJ2-1, with 7 bases matching TRBD2. Germline CDR1 reads SGHNT; CDR2 reads YENEEA. V was pared by 5 bases and J by 4 bases, with 5 bases of the junction left unmatched. CDR3 size: 14 residues. The CDR3 coding sequence is TGTGCCAGCAGCGTAACAGCGGGATACAATGAGCAGTTCTTC. It encodes CASSVTAGYNEQFF.

This sequence joins TRBV18 and TRBJ2-6; D could derive from TRBD1 or TRBD2 (5 bases each). V lost 5 bases and J 5 bases, leaving 25 bases between the germline ends. The germline V gene encodes CDR1 KGHSH and CDR2 LQKENI. There are 19 residues in the CDR3. DNA for the CDR3: TGTGCCAGCTCAGGAATGGGGGAACATTTACAAAGTCGGGCCAACGTCCTGACTTTC. It encodes CASSGMGEHLQSRANVLTF.

The chain combines TRBV29-1 with TRBJ2-2; TRBD2 matches at 7 bases. Per the germline V gene, CDR1 is SQVTM and CDR2 is ANQGSEA. CDR3 size: 12 residues. CDR3 sequence: CVRGRGPGELFF. The CDR3 DNA reads as TGCGTACGGGGGAGGGGACCCGGGGAGCTGTTTTTT.

This chain links TRBV19 with TRBJ1-2; 7 bases match TRBD1. This CDR3 has 13 amino acids. Germline CDR1 reads LNHDA; CDR2 reads SQIVND (reference sequence). The ends lost 10 bases at V and 2 bases at J; junction bases unmatched: 7. The CDR3 nucleotides are TGTGCCACTACCCCGACAGGGAACTATGGCTACACCTTC. It translates to CATTPTGNYGYTF.

This chain joins TRBV19 and TRBJ2-7; 7 bases map to TRBD2. Germline trimming cut 3 bases from V and 7 bases from J; bases unmatched to any gene: 9. This CDR3 is built from 14 residues. From germline, CDR1 is LNHDA and CDR2 SQIVND (reference sequence). The CDR3 bases are TGTGCCAGTAGTATTTGGGCGGGAGAGGGGGAGCAGTACTTC. Residues: CASSIWAGEGEQYF.

A few counts support this clone. The chain uses TRBV28 and TRBJ2-3, with 12 bases identical to TRBD2. This CDR3 has 19 amino acids. In germline, CDR1 is MDHEN, CDR2 SYDVKM. V lost 2 bases, J lost 1 base, and 10 bases stayed unmatched. The CDR3 is CASSLPSGRAPQGTDTQYF. CDR3 DNA sequence: TGTGCCAGCAGTTTACCTAGCGGGAGGGCCCCCCAGGGCACAGATACGCAGTATTTT.

By share, this clone counts as medium-sized. This chain connects TRBV11-3 to TRBJ2-7; TRBD1 matches at 9 bases. Germline V lookup: CDR1 SGHNT, CDR2 YENEEA. J was trimmed by 2 bases and V by 1 base; bases with no gene match: 9. There are 17 residues in the CDR3. CDR3 coding DNA: TGTGCCAGCAGCTTAGTGGGTGGACAGGGGTCCGCCTACGAGCAGTACTTC. Protein product: CASSLVGGQGSAYEQYF.

The V call is TRBV18, the J call TRBJ2-2; D unclear. CDR1 and CDR2 from the germline V gene are KGHSH and LQKENI. V lost 2 bases and J lost 1, with 2 bases in between. This CDR3 contains 13 residues. CDR3 in amino acids: CASSPMNTGELFF. CDR3 coding DNA: TGTGCCAGCTCACCAATGAACACCGGGGAGCTGTTTTTT.

This clone was counted between two and nine times. J is TRBJ1-2 and V is TRBV6-8; D is unresolved. Germline-derived CDR1 and CDR2 are MNHGY and SAAAGT. V lost 2 bases and J 4 bases, leaving 14 bases between the germline ends. This CDR3 comprises 15 residues. CDR3 DNA: TGTGCCAGCAGTTACGATAACGGAGGCGGCTATGGCTACACCTTC. Amino acids: CASSYDNGGGYGYTF.

The V gene is TRBV9, the J gene TRBJ2-1; D unclear. Trimming stripped 0 bases from V and 0 bases from J, with 7 bases between. Germline CDR1 is SGDLS and CDR2 is YYNGEE. This CDR3 has 15 amino acids. CDR3 residues: CASSVAGNSYNEQFF. CDR3 nucleotides: TGTGCCAGCAGCGTAGCCGGAAACTCCTACAATGAGCAGTTCTTC.

The chain employs TRBV5-1 and TRBJ2-1, with D possibly TRBD1 on 6 matching bases. V lost 4 bases and J lost 4, with 12 bases in between. This CDR3 spans 14 amino acids. CDR1 is SGHRS, CDR2 YFSETQ, per germline. The CDR3 is CASSPRTEYNEQFF. In nucleotides, the CDR3 is TGCGCCAGCAGCCCACGGACAGAGTACAATGAGCAGTTCTTC. Full variable domain (outside the CDR3, taken from reference TRBV5-1 and TRBJ2-1): KAGVTQTPRYLIKTRGQQVTLSCSPISGHRSVSWYQQTPGQGLQFLFEYFSETQRNKGNFPGRFSGRQFSNSRSEMNVSTLELGDSALYLCASSPRTEYNEQFFGPGTRLTVL.

This clone was detected only a few times. The rearrangement joins TRBV10-3 to TRBJ2-6, with 8 nucleotides matching TRBD1. The CDR3 has 17 residues. J gave up 2 bases and V 2 bases, and 5 bases lay outside the gene matches. Germline CDR1 is ENHRY and CDR2 is SYGVKD. The DNA for the CDR3 is TGTGCCATCAGTGAGACAGGGGGAAGTACTGGGGCCAACGTCCTGACTTTC. It translates to CAISETGGSTGANVLTF.

This clone has a handful of counts. V usage is TRBV19 and J usage is TRBJ1-1; TRBD1 is a possible D gene (6 bases). The CDR3 is made up of 15 amino acids. With 2 bases removed from V and 1 base from J, the gap between germline ends came to 11 bases. Looked up from germline, CDR1 is LNHDA and CDR2 is SQIVND (reference sequence). CDR3 sequence reads: CASSINRVKNTEAFF. CDR3 in DNA: TGTGCCAGTAGTATAAACAGGGTCAAGAACACTGAAGCTTTCTTT.

The V and J genes are TRBV15 and TRBJ2-3, with D perhaps being TRBD1 or TRBD2 (5 bases each). Trimming left V 0 bases short and J 0 bases short, with 10 bases between. The CDR3 consists of 16 residues. Per the germline V gene, CDR1 is LNHNV and CDR2 is YYDKDF (reference sequence). The CDR3 region is CATSRERGTSTDTQYF. The CDR3 nucleotides read TGTGCCACCAGCAGAGAGAGGGGTACTAGCACAGATACGCAGTATTTT.

The chain carries TRBV1 and TRBJ2-2. TRBV1 is noted as a pseudogene. CDR3 length: 19 residues. This CDR3 is CASSQVKEGTSVHTGELFF. CDR3 DNA sequence: TGCGCCAGCAGCCAAGTGAAAGAGGGGACGTCGGTACACACCGGGGAGCTGTTTTTT.

This clone counts as medium-sized. The V call is TRBV11-3, the J call TRBJ2-7; D unresolved. Trimming shortened V by 5 bases and J by 3 bases, and 26 bases separated the two germline ends. The CDR3 totals 18 residues. CDR1 SGHNT and CDR2 YENEEA come from the germline V gene. The CDR3 is CASSHHPGPPLWGYEQYF. The CDR3 DNA reads TGTGCCAGCAGCCACCACCCCGGGCCCCCTCTGTGGGGCTACGAGCAGTACTTC. Supplemented by reference TRBV11-3 and TRBJ2-7, the full variable domain reads EAGVVQSPRYKIIEKKQPVAFWCNPISGHNTLYWYLQNLGQGPELLIRYENEEAVDDSQLPKDRFSAERLKGVDSTLKIQPAELGDSAVYLCASSHHPGPPLWGYEQYFGPGTRLTVT.

The rearrangement joins TRBV29-1 to TRBJ1-4; D is ambiguous. CDR3 length equals 13 residues. V was cut by 0 bases and J by 3 bases, with 5 bases left in between. Germline V CDR1 and CDR2: SQVTM, ANQGSEA. The CDR3 loop is CSVEEGANEKLFF. The CDR3 DNA follows: TGCAGCGTTGAAGAAGGCGCTAATGAAAAACTGTTTTTT.

This clone counts as medium-sized (0.01 to 0.1%). The chain links TRBV9 to TRBJ2-7; 14 bases agree with TRBD2. Germline-derived CDR1 and CDR2 are SGDLS and YYNGEE. V was pared by 4 bases and J by 5 bases, with 11 bases of the junction left unmatched. The CDR3 length is 17 residues. The CDR3 spells CASSRDFGTSGGHEQYF. For the CDR3, the DNA is TGTGCCAGCAGCCGGGACTTCGGGACTAGCGGGGGTCACGAGCAGTACTTC.

Only a few counts were recorded for this clone. The chain combines TRBV6-8 with TRBJ2-1, with D perhaps TRBD1 or TRBD2 (5 bases each). Germline V gene sequence: CDR1 MNHGY, CDR2 SAAAGT. Deletions cut 2 bases from V and 8 bases from J, with 7 bases between. The length of the CDR3 is 12 residues. The CDR3 spells CASSYGGHEQFF. Here the CDR3 DNA reads TGTGCCAGCAGTTACGGGGGACATGAGCAGTTCTTC.